A selection of T cell receptor beta chains follows, all from one sample in a study of T-cell reconstitution after alpha-beta-depleted transplantation in children. Using its own MiXCR run on the PCR reads, TCRdb lists one record per CDR3 protein. This sample carries fewer than 700,000 distinct CDR3 sequences, about 21% of them seen once, and the ten largest clones take 13% to 15%. The sample in question was PBMCs, mostly from graft donor cells, obtained 360 days after TCRalphabeta/CD19-depleted stem cell transplant. Every receptor here comes from a boy under two years old who had a stem cell transplant for acute myeloid leukemia, so the T cells may come from the graft donor. CDR3s include the opening cysteine and the closing phenylalanine or tryptophan. Each record gives: D gene, V gene, J gene, clone size, CDR3 DNA, CDR3 protein. The D gene is left open where the match is weak. Clone sizes are given selectively: once, few, many, or a class where the clone is expanded.

.,TRBV20-1,TRBJ1-6,.,TGCAGTGCTTTAGAGGATCCACCCCTCCACTTT,CSALEDPPLHF
TRBD2,TRBV12-3/TRBV12-4,TRBJ2-7,many,TGTGCCAGCAGTGGGCGGGGGGGCTCCTACGAGCAGTACTTC,CASSGRGGSYEQYF
TRBD1,TRBV11-3,TRBJ2-3,many,TGTGCCAGCAGCGGCCGACAGGGCCTCACAGATACGCAGTATTTT,CASSGRQGLTDTQYF
.,TRBV20-1,TRBJ2-5,few,TGCAGTGCTCAGACGGCCCAAGAGACCCAGTACTTC,CSAQTAQETQYF
TRBD1,TRBV6-1,TRBJ1-6,.,TGTGCCAGCAGTCCCTGGACAGGAGGCTCACCCCTCCACTTT,CASSPWTGGSPLHF
TRBD2,TRBV2,TRBJ2-1,few,TGTGCCAGCAGTGAAGCGCGGGGACTATACTATGATGAGCAGTTCTTC,CASSEARGLYYDEQFF
.,TRBV28,TRBJ2-1,many,TGTGCCAGCGCCCCGGAGCGATTTGAGCAGTTCTTC,CASAPERFEQFF
TRBD1,TRBV20-1,TRBJ1-2,many,TGCAGTGCTAGACCAAGGACAGGGGATGGCTACACCTTC,CSARPRTGDGYTF
TRBD2,TRBV20-1,TRBJ2-1,many,TGCAGTGCTAGAGATGGACTAGCGGGGCTCGATGAGCAGTTCTTC,CSARDGLAGLDEQFF
.,TRBV7-2,TRBJ2-5,many,TGTGCCAGCAGCTTAGCAGGACGAGGGGAGACCCAGTACTTC,CASSLAGRGETQYF
TRBD1,TRBV4-3,TRBJ2-2,.,TGCGCCAGCAGCCAGTCCCACAGGGGGCTTACCACCGGGGAGCTGTTTTTT,CASSQSHRGLTTGELFF
TRBD2,TRBV13,TRBJ2-1,few,TGTGCCAGCACCCGAAGGACTAGCGGTGGGGATGAGCAGTTCTTC,CASTRRTSGGDEQFF
.,TRBV11-2,TRBJ2-2,.,TGTGCCAGCAGCCGGGTTCATGGGGAGCTGTTTTTT,CASSRVHGELFF
TRBD1,TRBV29-1,TRBJ2-5,many,TGCAGCGTTGAAGCGGGGGACAGGGAGGAAGAGACCCAGTACTTC,CSVEAGDREEETQYF
TRBD1,TRBV12-3/TRBV12-4,TRBJ1-4,.,TGTGCCAGCAGTCCGACGACAGGGGCCGCTAATGAAAAACTGTTTTTT,CASSPTTGAANEKLFF
.,TRBV20-1,TRBJ2-2,once,TGCAGTGCTAGAGATGGGGCCAGCCCCATTTCAGCCGGGGAGCTGTTTTTT,CSARDGASPISAGELFF
TRBD1,TRBV29-1,TRBJ1-3,.,TGCAGCGTTGTGGGACAGCTCTCTGGAAACACCATATATTTT,CSVVGQLSGNTIYF
.,TRBV6-5,TRBJ1-1,many,TGTGCCAGCAGCCCAGGGAGCCCGAACACTGAAGCTTTCTTT,CASSPGSPNTEAFF
.,TRBV20-1,TRBJ1-2,many,TGCAGTGTCCACTTTGGCTATGGCTACACCTTC,CSVHFGYGYTF
TRBD2,TRBV20-1,TRBJ2-1,few,TGCAGTGCTGTGAGGGACTATTCGAATGAGCAGTTCTTC,CSAVRDYSNEQFF
.,TRBV28,TRBJ2-1,many,TGTGCCAGCAGGCAGGGGATCCCCTACAATGAGCAGTTCTTC,CASRQGIPYNEQFF
TRBD2,TRBV28,TRBJ2-3,.,TGTGCCAGCAGTTTAGGCTCTAGCGGGGTGGCGGATACGCAGTATTTT,CASSLGSSGVADTQYF
.,TRBV6-5,TRBJ1-1,few,TGTGCCAGCAGTTACAGGGACATGAACACTGAAGCTTTCTTT,CASSYRDMNTEAFF
TRBD1,TRBV20-1,TRBJ1-4,.,TGCAGTGCCACCGGGACAGTAAATGAAAAACTGTTTTTT,CSATGTVNEKLFF
.,TRBV5-1,TRBJ1-6,many,TGCGCCAGCAGCGGAACCGGGACGGCCGGGACACCCCTCCACTTT,CASSGTGTAGTPLHF
TRBD1,TRBV28,TRBJ1-5,few,TGTGCCAGCAGTTTCGGGACAGGGCTCTCGGGGCCCCAGCATTTT,CASSFGTGLSGPQHF
.,TRBV7-6,TRBJ2-1,.,TGTGCCAGCAGCTTAAGAAGATTCAATGAGCAGTTCTTC,CASSLRRFNEQFF
.,TRBV12-3/TRBV12-4,TRBJ1-1,few,TGTGCCAGCAGCAATGTGAGGGACGACACTGAAGCTTTCTTT,CASSNVRDDTEAFF
TRBD1,TRBV20-1,TRBJ2-7,.,TGCAGTGCCAGGGGGCAGGGGCCCTCCTACGAGCAGTACTTC,CSARGQGPSYEQYF
TRBD2,TRBV5-1,TRBJ2-2,many,TGCGCCAGCATGCTAGCGGTTAACACCGGGGAGCTGTTTTTT,CASMLAVNTGELFF
.,TRBV7-2,TRBJ2-1,.,TGTGCCAGCAGCTCCCGGACGGGGGAGCAGTTCTTC,CASSSRTGEQFF
TRBD2,TRBV6-2/TRBV6-3,TRBJ2-5,many,TGTGCCAGCAGTCTTGGGACTAGCGGCAACCAAGAGACCCAGTACTTC,CASSLGTSGNQETQYF
.,TRBV24-1,TRBJ2-1,many,TGTGCCACCAGTGATCCCCAGGGTGGGGTATACAATGAGCAGTTCTTC,CATSDPQGGVYNEQFF
.,TRBV7-9,TRBJ2-5,few,TGTGCCAGCAGCCCCGTCCCGGACCTACAAGAGACCCAGTACTTC,CASSPVPDLQETQYF
TRBD1,TRBV9,TRBJ2-3,many,TGTGCCAGCAGTCCGGGACAGGCTGGAGATACGCAGTATTTT,CASSPGQAGDTQYF
.,TRBV11-2,TRBJ2-1,.,TGTGCCAGCAGCTTATCAGGGGTGCGGCGGGCTCAAATATACAATGAGCAGTTCTTC,CASSLSGVRRAQIYNEQFF
.,TRBV19,TRBJ1-1,few,TGTGCCGGTCGTGAGTCAGGGAACACTGAAGCTTTCTTT,CAGRESGNTEAFF
.,TRBV29-1,TRBJ2-1,few,TGCAGCGTTGAACAGGGGGGCGATGAGCAGTTCTTC,CSVEQGGDEQFF
.,TRBV28,TRBJ2-7,.,TGTGCCAGCAGATCACGGACGGGAGCCTACGAGCAGTACTTC,CASRSRTGAYEQYF
TRBD2,TRBV5-1,TRBJ2-2,.,TGCGCCAGCAGCTTGGCCGGGCTAGCGGGCGACACCGGGGAGCTGTTTTTT,CASSLAGLAGDTGELFF
.,TRBV20-1,TRBJ1-5,many,TGCAGTGCTCATAGTCTGCGCAATCAGCCCCAGCATTTT,CSAHSLRNQPQHF
.,TRBV6-5,TRBJ1-5,once,TGTGCCAGCAGTTACTCAGCCGGGGGTCGGAATCAGCCCCAGCATTTT,CASSYSAGGRNQPQHF
.,TRBV6-5,TRBJ2-1,many,TGTGCCAGCAGTTACAGTCTAGCGCGGCATGAGCAGTTCTTC,CASSYSLARHEQFF
.,TRBV20-1,TRBJ2-5,many,TGCAGTGCTAGAGGCGGAGAAGAGACCCAGTACTTC,CSARGGEETQYF
TRBD2,TRBV7-2,TRBJ2-5,few,TGTGCCAGCAGCTTATATTTGACTAGCGGGGTAGGAGAGACCCAGTACTTC,CASSLYLTSGVGETQYF
TRBD1,TRBV24-1,TRBJ2-5,.,TGTGCCACCAGTGATCTACCGCCTGGGACAGGGAAAGAGACCCAGTACTTC,CATSDLPPGTGKETQYF
TRBD2,TRBV9,TRBJ2-3,.,TGTGCCAGCAGCGTAGGCCCTAGCGGGGGGGCCGTAGATACGCAGTATTTT,CASSVGPSGGAVDTQYF
TRBD1,TRBV20-1,TRBJ2-4,few,TGCACCTCCGCCGGGACAGGTGCCAAAAACATTCAGTACTTC,CTSAGTGAKNIQYF
.,TRBV7-2,TRBJ1-4,few,TGTGCCAGCAGCTTAGATAGGGAGACAGCCCTTTTT,CASSLDRETALF
.,TRBV20-1,TRBJ2-1,few,TGCAGTGCTAGGGGCCAACTAGAGGAGACCTGGAATGAGCAGTTCTTC,CSARGQLEETWNEQFF
TRBD2,TRBV7-9,TRBJ2-4,.,TGTGCCAGCAGCTCGCCGACTAGCGGGGGCCCCGGACCGTACTTC,CASSSPTSGGPGPYF
.,TRBV12-3/TRBV12-4,TRBJ1-5,.,TGTGCCAGCAGCCCAGCGCAGGGAGGGAGCAATCAGCCCCAGCATTTT,CASSPAQGGSNQPQHF
.,TRBV28,TRBJ2-3,few,TGTGCCAGCAGTTTCGGCGGGCCGGCCGGTACGCAGTATTTT,CASSFGGPAGTQYF
.,TRBV5-6,TRBJ2-1,few,TGTGCCAGCAGCTTGGGAGTAGGGACGTTGAATGAGCAGTTCTTC,CASSLGVGTLNEQFF
.,TRBV20-1,TRBJ2-1,few,TGCAGTGCTAGAGATGTCGGGAGCTACAATGAGCAGTTCTTC,CSARDVGSYNEQFF